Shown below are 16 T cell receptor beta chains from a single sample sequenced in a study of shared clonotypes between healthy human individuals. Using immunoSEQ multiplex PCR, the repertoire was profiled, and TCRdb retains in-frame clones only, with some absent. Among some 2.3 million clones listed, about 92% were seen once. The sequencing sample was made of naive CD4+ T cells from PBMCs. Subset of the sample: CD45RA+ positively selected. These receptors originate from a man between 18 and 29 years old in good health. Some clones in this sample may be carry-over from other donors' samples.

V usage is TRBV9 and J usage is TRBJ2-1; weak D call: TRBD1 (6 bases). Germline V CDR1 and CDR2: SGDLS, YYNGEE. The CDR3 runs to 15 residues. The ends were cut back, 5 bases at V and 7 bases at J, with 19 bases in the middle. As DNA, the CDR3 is TGTGCCAGCAGTAAGGCAGGGGCTTTTGGTAATGAGCAGTTCTTC. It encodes CASSKAGAFGNEQFF.

As DNA, the CDR3 is TGTGCCAGCAGCTTCTTGCCCACCCAGGGACCTCCCTTAGGGAATGAGCAGTTCTTC. Amino acid sequence: CASSFLPTQGPPLGNEQFF. J is TRBJ2-1 and V is TRBV7-9, with D perhaps assigned TRBD1 or TRBD2 (5 bases each). Germline V gene lookup returns CDR1 SEHNR and CDR2 FQNEAQ (reference sequence). The V end lost 3 bases, the J end lost 7 bases, and 28 bases lay between the germline ends. The CDR3 sequence is 19 residues long.

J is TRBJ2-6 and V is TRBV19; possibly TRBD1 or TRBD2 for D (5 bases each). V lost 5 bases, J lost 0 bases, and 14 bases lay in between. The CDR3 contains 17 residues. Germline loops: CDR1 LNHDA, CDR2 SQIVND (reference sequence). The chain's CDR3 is CASSVGTDSSGANVLTF. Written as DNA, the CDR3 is TGTGCCAGTAGTGTCGGGACCGATAGCTCTGGGGCCAACGTCCTGACTTTC.

The CDR3 here is CASSIDMEGARYRNTEAFF. The DNA of the CDR3 is TGTGCCAGTAGTATAGATATGGAGGGAGCGAGGTACCGGAACACTGAAGCTTTCTTT. J is TRBJ1-1 and V is TRBV19; D not resolved. Trimming removed 0 bases from V and 1 base from J, with 21 bases in between. The CDR3 is made up of 19 amino acids. CDR1 is LNHDA and CDR2 is SQIVND in the germline V gene (reference sequence).

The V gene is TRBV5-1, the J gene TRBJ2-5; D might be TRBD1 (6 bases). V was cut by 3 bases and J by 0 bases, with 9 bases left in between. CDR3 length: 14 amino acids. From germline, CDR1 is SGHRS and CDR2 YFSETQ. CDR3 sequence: CASSSGTNQETQYF. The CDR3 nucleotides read TGCGCCAGCAGCTCCGGGACAAACCAAGAGACCCAGTACTTC.

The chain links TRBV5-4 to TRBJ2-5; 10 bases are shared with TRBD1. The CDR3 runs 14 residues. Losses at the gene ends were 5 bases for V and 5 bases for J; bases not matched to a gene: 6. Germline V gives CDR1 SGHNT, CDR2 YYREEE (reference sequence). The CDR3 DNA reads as TGTGCCAGCAGACAGACAGGGGGCACGGAGACCCAGTACTTC. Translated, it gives CASRQTGGTETQYF. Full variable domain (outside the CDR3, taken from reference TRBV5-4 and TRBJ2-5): ETGVTQSPTHLIKTRGQQVTLRCSSQSGHNTVSWYQQALGQGPQFIFQYYREEENGRGNFPPRFSGLQFPNYSSELNVNALELDDSALYLCASRQTGGTETQYFGPGTRLLVL.

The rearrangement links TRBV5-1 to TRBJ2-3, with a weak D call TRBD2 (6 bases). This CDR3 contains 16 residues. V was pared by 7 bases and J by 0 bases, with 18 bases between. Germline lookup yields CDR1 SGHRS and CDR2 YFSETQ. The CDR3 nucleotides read TGCGCCAGCGCCCCCTGGCGGAGCGGGAGCACAGATACGCAGTATTTT. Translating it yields CASAPWRSGSTDTQYF.

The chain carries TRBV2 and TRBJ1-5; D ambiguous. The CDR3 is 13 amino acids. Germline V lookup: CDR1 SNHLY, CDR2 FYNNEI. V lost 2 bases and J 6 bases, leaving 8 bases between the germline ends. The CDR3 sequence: CASSERLGQPQHF. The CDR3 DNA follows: TGTGCCAGCAGTGAACGGTTGGGTCAGCCCCAGCATTTT.

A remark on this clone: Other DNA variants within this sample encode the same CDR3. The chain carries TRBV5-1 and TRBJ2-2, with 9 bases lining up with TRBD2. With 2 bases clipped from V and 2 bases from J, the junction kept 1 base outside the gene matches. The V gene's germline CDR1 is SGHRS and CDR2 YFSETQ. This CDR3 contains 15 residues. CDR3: CASSFSGSNTGELFF. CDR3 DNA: TGCGCCAGCAGCTTTAGCGGGAGCAACACCGGGGAGCTGTTTTTT.

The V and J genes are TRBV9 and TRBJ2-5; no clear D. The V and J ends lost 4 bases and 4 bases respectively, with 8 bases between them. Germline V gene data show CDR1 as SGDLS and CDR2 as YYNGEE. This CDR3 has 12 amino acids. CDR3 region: CASSLPGETQYF. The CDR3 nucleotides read TGTGCCAGCAGCCTCCCCGGAGAGACCCAGTACTTC.

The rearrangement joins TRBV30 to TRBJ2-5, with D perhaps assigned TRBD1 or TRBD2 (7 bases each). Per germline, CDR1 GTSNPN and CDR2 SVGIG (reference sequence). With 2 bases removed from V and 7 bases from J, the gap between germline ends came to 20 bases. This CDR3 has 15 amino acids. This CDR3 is CAWSFGSFRGGTQYF. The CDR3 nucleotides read TGTGCCTGGAGTTTTGGGTCTTTCAGGGGGGGGACCCAGTACTTC.

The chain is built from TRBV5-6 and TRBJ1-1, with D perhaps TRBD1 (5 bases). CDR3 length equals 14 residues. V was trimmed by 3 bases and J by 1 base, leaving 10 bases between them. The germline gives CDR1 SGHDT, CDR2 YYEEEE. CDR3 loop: CASSWDSGNTEAFF. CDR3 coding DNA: TGTGCCAGCAGCTGGGACTCGGGGAACACTGAAGCTTTCTTT.

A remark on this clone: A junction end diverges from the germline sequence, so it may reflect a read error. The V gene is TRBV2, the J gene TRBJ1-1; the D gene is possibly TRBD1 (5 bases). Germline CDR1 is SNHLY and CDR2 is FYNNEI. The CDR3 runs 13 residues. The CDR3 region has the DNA TGTGCCAGCAGGGAAGACCCAGGGAGGTTTGCTTTCTTT. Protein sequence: CASREDPGRFAFF.

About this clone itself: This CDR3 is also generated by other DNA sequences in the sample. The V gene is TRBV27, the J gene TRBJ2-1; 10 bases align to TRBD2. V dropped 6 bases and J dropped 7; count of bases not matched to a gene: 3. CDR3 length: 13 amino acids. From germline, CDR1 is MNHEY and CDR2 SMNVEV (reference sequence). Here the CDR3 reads CASRPSGRNEQFF. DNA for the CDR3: TGTGCCAGCAGGCCTAGCGGGAGAAATGAGCAGTTCTTC.

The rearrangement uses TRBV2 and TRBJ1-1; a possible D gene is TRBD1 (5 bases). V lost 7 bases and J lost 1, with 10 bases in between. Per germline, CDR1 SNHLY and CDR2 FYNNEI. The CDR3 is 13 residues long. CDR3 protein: CASTYRRNTEAFF. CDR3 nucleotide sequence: TGTGCCAGCACGTACAGGAGGAACACTGAAGCTTTCTTT.

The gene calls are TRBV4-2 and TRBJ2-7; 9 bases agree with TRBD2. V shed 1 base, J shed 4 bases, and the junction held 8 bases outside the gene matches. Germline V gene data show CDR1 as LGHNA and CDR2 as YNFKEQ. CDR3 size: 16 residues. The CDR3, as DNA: TGTGCCAGCAGCCAAGGGGGTCTAGCGGGAACGTACGAGCAGTACTTC. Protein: CASSQGGLAGTYEQYF.